The table lists the clone carrying this T cell receptor (beta chain) with many counts. At one end the junction does not follow the germline gene, possibly because of a read error. This specimen comes from a study of low-dose radiotherapy and immunotherapy resistance in tumors. Study-wide background: The regimen for patients comprised intravenous nivolumab 240 mg every two weeks plus intravenous ipilimumab 1 mg/kg every six weeks.

With TRAV- and TRBV-specific primers, first-strand cDNA was made, covering the alpha and beta chains. For amplifying TCRs, the PCR ran for around 20 cycles with Phusion, which was used together with a constant-region primer and the adapter on the V primers. TCRdb reprocessed the reads via MiXCR and lists one record per CDR3 protein. The sample carries roughly 60,000 distinct CDR3 sequences, roughly 24% recorded once. Time point meaning: before trial treatment. Patients deemed eligible presented with advanced solid tumors lacking tumor-infiltrating lymphocytes. This CDR3 is built from 13 residues. Per the germline V gene, CDR1 is LGHDT and CDR2 is YNNKEL (reference sequence).

The sequence was obtained from a male donor with prostate cancer. This chain links TRBV3-1 with TRBJ1-6; TRBD1 aligns across 7 bases. The sample here was PBMCs, taken before treatment. Written as DNA, the CDR3 is TGTGCCAGCAGCAAAGACAGGGTGGCACCCCTCCACTTT. Amino acids: CASSKDRVAPLHF.